The rows below give T cell receptor beta chains drawn from one sample of a study of STAT3 mutations in large granular lymphocyte leukemia. Measured with immunoSEQ multiplex PCR; TCRdb has only the in-frame clones, and not every one. The sample holds fewer than 15,000 clones; 88% are singletons and the top ten take roughly 12%. Input material: PBMCs. The receptors were gathered from a human donor with T large granular lymphocyte leukemia. Some clones in this sample may be carry-over from other donors' samples. Each CDR3 is given without its conserved first and last residue.

V,length,J,CDR3
TRBV7-8,13,TRBJ2-2,ASSSRASNTGELF
TRBV7-2,10,TRBJ2-7,ASSQTAYEQY
TRBV18,14,TRBJ1-2,ASSPRQGSGNYGYT
TRBV28,11,TRBJ2-7,ASSLGLSYEQY
TRBV12-5,10,TRBJ1-2,ASGFGGYGYT
TRBV5-1,13,TRBJ1-1,ASSLGGARDTEAF
TRBV2,9,TRBJ1-1,ASILGGEAF
TRBV10-1,7,TRBJ1-2,ASQADYT
TRBV18,14,TRBJ1-1,ASSRLRAEENTEAF
TRBV5-1,16,TRBJ1-6,ASSLTPWGETYNSPLH
TRBV9,12,TRBJ2-2,ASSAPGGYGELF
TRBV7-2,20,TRBJ2-2,ASSLAPVWTSGGLTNTGELF
TRBV11-2,13,TRBJ2-2,ASSLDGGEGRELF
TRBV5-1,13,TRBJ1-5,ASSTGTEFNQPQH
TRBV4-1,15,TRBJ2-1,ASSQDQAALSYNEQF
TRBV6-6,14,TRBJ1-1,ASTRDTQTWSTEAF
TRBV6-5,10,TRBJ2-3,ASRGSTDTQY
TRBV6-1,14,TRBJ2-5,ASSGRPTRLQETQY
TRBV18,11,TRBJ1-5,ASSPEQDQPQH
TRBV7-9,12,TRBJ1-2,ASSLPWGGYGYT
TRBV5-6,13,TRBJ1-5,ASSRGGVNNQPQH
TRBV6-6,12,TRBJ1-1,ASSYSTSNTEAF
TRBV7-2,13,TRBJ1-1,ASSLGSGGQYEAF
TRBV14,12,TRBJ2-3,ASSQKQPTDTQY
TRBV11-3,10,TRBJ2-3,ASSLSSDTQY
TRBV5-1,9,TRBJ2-1,ASSLVAEQF
TRBV4-1,13,TRBJ1-4,ASSQVGGTNEKLF